Here is one TCR beta chain with its context. The target antigen is unknown. This CDR3 comprises 13 residues. CDR1 is MDHEN and CDR2 is SYDVKM in the germline V gene. With V trimmed by 7 bases and J by 3 bases, 5 bases remained unmatched. This sample stems from a study of T cell responses to AZD1222 COVID-19 vaccine. General study points: Donors were mostly white British, more females; clonal diversity possibly underestimated.

Sequenced by immunoSEQ multiplex PCR; TCRdb stores in-frame clones only, minus some. The data contain around 150,000 clones, about 91% of them singletons. The J gene is TRBJ1-2, the V gene TRBV28, with 7 bases aligning to TRBD1. The sequencing here drew on peripheral blood, taken on day 0 of MenACWY control vaccination. This receptor was obtained from an adult in good health. The chain's CDR3 is CASTGGTYYGYTF. The CDR3 nucleotides are TGTGCCAGCACAGGGGGGACTTACTATGGCTACACCTTC.